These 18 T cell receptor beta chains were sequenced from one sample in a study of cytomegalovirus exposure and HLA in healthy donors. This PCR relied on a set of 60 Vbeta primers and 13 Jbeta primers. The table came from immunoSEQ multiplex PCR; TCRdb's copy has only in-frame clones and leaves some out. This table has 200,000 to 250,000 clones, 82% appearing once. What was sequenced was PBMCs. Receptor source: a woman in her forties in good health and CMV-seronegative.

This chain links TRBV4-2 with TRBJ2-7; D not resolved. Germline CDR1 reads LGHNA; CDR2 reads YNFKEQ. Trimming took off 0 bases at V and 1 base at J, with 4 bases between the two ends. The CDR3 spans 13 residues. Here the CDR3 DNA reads TGTGCCAGCAGCCAAGATCGTTCCTACGAGCAGTACTTC. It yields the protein CASSQDRSYEQYF.

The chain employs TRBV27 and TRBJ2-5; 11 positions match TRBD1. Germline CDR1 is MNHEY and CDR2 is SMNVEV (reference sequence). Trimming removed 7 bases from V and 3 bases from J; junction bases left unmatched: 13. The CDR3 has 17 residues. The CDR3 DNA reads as TGTGCCAGCACCATCCACCGGACAGGGGGCGCAGAAGAGACCCAGTACTTC. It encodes CASTIHRTGGAEETQYF.

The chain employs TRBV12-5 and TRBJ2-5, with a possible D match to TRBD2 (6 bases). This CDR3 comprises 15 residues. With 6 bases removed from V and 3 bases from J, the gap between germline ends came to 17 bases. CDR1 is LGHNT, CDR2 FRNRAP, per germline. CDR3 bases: TGTGCTAGTGGGCCCCGCGGAGGGCTGGAAGAGACCCAGTACTTC. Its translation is CASGPRGGLEETQYF.

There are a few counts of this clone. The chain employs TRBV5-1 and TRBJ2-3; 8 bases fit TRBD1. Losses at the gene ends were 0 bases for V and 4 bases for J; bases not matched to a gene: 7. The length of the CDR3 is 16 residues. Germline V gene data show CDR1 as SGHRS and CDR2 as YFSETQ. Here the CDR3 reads CASSLVVRGPADTQYF. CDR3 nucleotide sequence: TGCGCCAGCAGCTTGGTTGTCAGGGGGCCGGCAGATACGCAGTATTTT.

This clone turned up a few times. The CDR3 DNA is TGTGCCAGTAGTAGGACTAGCGGGAGTAATGAGCAGTTCTTC. Translating gives CASSRTSGSNEQFF. The rearrangement links TRBV19 to TRBJ2-1; 13 nucleotides align to TRBD2. CDR1 and CDR2 (germline): LNHDA, SQIVND (reference sequence). This CDR3 region has 14 residues. Trimming at V came to 4 bases and at J to 7 bases, leaving 1 base not matched to a gene.

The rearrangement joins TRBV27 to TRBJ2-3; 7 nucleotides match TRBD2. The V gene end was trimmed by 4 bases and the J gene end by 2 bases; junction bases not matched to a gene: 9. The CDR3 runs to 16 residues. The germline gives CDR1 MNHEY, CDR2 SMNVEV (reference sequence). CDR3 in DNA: TGTGCCAGCAGTTCTAGCGGAGTACTTATCACAGATACGCAGTATTTT. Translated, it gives CASSSSGVLITDTQYF.

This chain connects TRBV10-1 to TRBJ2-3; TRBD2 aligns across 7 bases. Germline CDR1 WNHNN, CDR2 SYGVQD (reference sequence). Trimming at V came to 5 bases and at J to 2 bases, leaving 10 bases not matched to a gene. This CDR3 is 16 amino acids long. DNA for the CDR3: TGCGCCAGCAGTATGAGCGGGGTAGGGAACACAGATACGCAGTATTTT. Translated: CASSMSGVGNTDTQYF.

CDR3 nucleotide sequence: TGTGCCAGCAGTTTTCTCGCGGACTCCTACGAGCAGTACTTC. Translation: CASSFLADSYEQYF. The chain joins TRBV27 to TRBJ2-7, with D hard to call. V shed 3 bases and J shed 0 bases, with 9 bases lying between them. Per the germline V gene, CDR1 is MNHEY and CDR2 is SMNVEV (reference sequence). CDR3 length equals 14 residues.

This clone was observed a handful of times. The CDR3 DNA is TGTGCCAGCAGTTTGAAGTCTTACTTCACAGATACGCAGTATTTT. Its protein product is CASSLKSYFTDTQYF. This chain joins TRBV28 and TRBJ2-3; no reliable D call. The V end was cut by 3 bases, the J end by 2 bases, with 12 bases between. The CDR3 spans 15 residues. The germline CDR1 and CDR2 sequences are MDHEN and SYDVKM. Together with reference TRBV28 and TRBJ2-3, the CDR3 gives the full variable domain: DVKVTQSSRYLVKRTGEKVFLECVQDMDHENMFWYRQDPGLGLRLIYFSYDVKMKEKGDIPEGYSVSREKKERFSLILESASTNQTSMYLCASSLKSYFTDTQYFGPGTRLTVL.

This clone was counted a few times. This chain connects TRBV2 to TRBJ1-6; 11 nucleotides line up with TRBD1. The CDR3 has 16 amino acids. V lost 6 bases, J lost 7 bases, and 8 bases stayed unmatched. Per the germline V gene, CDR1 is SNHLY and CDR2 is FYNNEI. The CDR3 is CASSPDRGLWNSPLHF. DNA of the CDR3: TGTGCCAGCAGCCCGGACAGGGGGCTTTGGAATTCACCCCTCCACTTT.

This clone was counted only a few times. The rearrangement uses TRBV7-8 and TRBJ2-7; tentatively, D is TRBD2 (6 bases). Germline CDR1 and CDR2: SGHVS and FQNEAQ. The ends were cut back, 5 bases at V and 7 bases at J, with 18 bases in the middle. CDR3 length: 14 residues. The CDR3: CASSPGTAAGEQYF. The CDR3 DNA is TGTGCCAGCAGCCCCGGGACGGCTGCGGGGGAGCAGTACTTC.

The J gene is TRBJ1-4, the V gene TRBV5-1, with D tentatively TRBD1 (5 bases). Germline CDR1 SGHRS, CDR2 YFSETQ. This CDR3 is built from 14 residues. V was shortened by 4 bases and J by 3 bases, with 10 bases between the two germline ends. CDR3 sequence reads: CASSQGAANEKLFF. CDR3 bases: TGCGCCAGCAGCCAGGGTGCGGCTAATGAAAAACTGTTTTTT.

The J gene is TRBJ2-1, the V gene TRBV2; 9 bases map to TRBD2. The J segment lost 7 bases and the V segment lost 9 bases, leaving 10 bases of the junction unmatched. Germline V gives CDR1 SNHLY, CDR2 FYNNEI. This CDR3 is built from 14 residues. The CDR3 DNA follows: TGTGCCAGTAGCGGGAGCCAGGTTATGAATGAGCAGTTCTTC. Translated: CASSGSQVMNEQFF. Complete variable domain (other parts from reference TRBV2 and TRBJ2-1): EPEVTQTPSHQVTQMGQEVILRCVPISNHLYFYWYRQILGQKVEFLVSFYNNEISEKSEIFDDQFSVERPDGSNFTLKIRSTKLEDSAMYFCASSGSQVMNEQFFGPGTRLTVL.

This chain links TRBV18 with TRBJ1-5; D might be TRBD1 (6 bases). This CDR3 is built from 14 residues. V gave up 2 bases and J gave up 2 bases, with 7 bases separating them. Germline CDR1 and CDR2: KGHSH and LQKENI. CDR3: CASSPSGGNQPQHF. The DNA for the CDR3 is TGTGCCAGCTCACCATCAGGGGGCAATCAGCCCCAGCATTTT.

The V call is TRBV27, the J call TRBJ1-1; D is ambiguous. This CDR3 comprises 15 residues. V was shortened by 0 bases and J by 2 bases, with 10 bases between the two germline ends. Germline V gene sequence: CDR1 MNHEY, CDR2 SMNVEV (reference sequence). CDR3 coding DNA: TGTGCCAGCAGTTTATCGATCGCAGAAAACACTGAAGCTTTCTTT. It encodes CASSLSIAENTEAFF.

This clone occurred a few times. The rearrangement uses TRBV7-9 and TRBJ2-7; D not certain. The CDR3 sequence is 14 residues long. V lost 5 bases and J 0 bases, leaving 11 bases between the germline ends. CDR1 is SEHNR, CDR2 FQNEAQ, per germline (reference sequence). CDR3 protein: CASSQLSSSYEQYF. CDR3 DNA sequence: TGTGCCAGCAGCCAACTTAGCAGCTCCTACGAGCAGTACTTC. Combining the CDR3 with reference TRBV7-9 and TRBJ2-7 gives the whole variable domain DTGVSQNPRHKITKRGQNVTFRCDPISEHNRLYWYRQTLGQGPEFLTYFQNEAQLEKSRLLSDRFSAERPKGSFSTLEIQRTEQGDSAMYLCASSQLSSSYEQYFGPGTRLTVT.

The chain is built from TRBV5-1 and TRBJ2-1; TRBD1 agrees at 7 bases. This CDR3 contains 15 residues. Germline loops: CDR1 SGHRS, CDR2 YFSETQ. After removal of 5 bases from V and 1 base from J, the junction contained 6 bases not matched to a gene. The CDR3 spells CASRQGQESYNEQFF. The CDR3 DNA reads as TGCGCCAGCAGACAGGGGCAAGAATCCTACAATGAGCAGTTCTTC.

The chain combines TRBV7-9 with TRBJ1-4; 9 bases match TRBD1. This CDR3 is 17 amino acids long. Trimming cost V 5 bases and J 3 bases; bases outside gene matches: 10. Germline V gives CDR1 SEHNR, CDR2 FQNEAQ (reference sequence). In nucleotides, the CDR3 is TGTGCCAGCAGCCCGATTAGGGGACAGGGCCCTAATGAAAAACTGTTTTTT. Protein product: CASSPIRGQGPNEKLFF. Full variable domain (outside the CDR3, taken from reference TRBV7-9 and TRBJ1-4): DTGVSQNPRHKITKRGQNVTFRCDPISEHNRLYWYRQTLGQGPEFLTYFQNEAQLEKSRLLSDRFSAERPKGSFSTLEIQRTEQGDSAMYLCASSPIRGQGPNEKLFFGSGTQLSVL.